A single sample gave rise to the 18 T cell receptor beta chains below, sequenced in a study of blood T cells in healthy people across ages. Next came a second PCR, run for about 6 to 11 cycles, which used a sample-barcoded 5' primer along with a J-beta primer mix. TCRdb re-analysed the 5' RACE reads in MiXCR, keeping a single row per CDR3 protein. The repertoire holds about 780,000 distinct CDR3 sequences, around a quarter seen once, with about 3% in the top ten. These sequences were also reported in another study, on T cells of mothers and their children.

The sequenced sample consisted of blood. The receptor set was obtained from a boy aged 10-17 years in good health.

The sample holds a few counts of this clonotype. The chain has TRBV5-1 and TRBJ2-7; TRBD2 matches 16 bases. Trimming took 8 bases from V and 2 from J; bases not matched to a gene: 4. The CDR3 has 15 amino acids. The V gene's germline CDR1 is SGHRS and CDR2 YFSETQ. CDR3 coding DNA: TGCGCCAGTAAGGGGACTAGCGGGGGGGCCTACGAGCAGTACTTC. This codes for CASKGTSGGAYEQYF.

The genes are TRBV6-5 and TRBJ2-5, with D possibly being TRBD1 (5 bases). This CDR3 has 16 residues. Trimming left V 0 bases short and J 5 bases short, with 16 bases between. The germline V gene encodes CDR1 MNHEY and CDR2 SVGAGI. CDR3 region: CASSYSRRSKGETQYF. DNA for the CDR3: TGTGCCAGCAGTTACTCGAGGCGGTCCAAGGGGGAGACCCAGTACTTC.

This chain links TRBV24-1 with TRBJ2-7; 7 bases align to TRBD2. Unmatched junction bases numbered 9, after V lost 4 bases and J lost 1 base. The CDR3 is 16 residues long. Germline CDR1 KGHDR, CDR2 SFDVKD. CDR3 region: CATSESGLGSSYEQYF. CDR3 DNA sequence: TGTGCCACCAGTGAATCCGGACTAGGCTCTTCCTACGAGCAGTACTTC.

V usage is TRBV7-2 and J usage is TRBJ1-1; the match to TRBD1 covers 8 bases. V trimming: 5 bases; J trimming: 8 bases; junction bases outside the gene matches: 16. Germline assignment: CDR1 SGHTA and CDR2 FQGNSA. The CDR3 consists of 16 residues. This chain's CDR3 is CASSTSRAGGAVEAFF. The CDR3 nucleotides are TGTGCCAGCAGCACTAGCCGGGCAGGGGGCGCGGTAGAAGCTTTCTTT. The full variable domain, rest sourced from reference TRBV7-2 and TRBJ1-1, is GAGVSQSPSNKVTEKGKDVELRCDPISGHTALYWYRQSLGQGLEFLIYFQGNSAPDKSGLPSDRFSAERTGGSVSTLTIQRTQQEDSAVYLCASSTSRAGGAVEAFFGQGTRLTVV.

The chain employs TRBV20-1 and TRBJ2-4; D call uncertain. This CDR3 has 13 residues. Looked up from germline, CDR1 is DFQATT and CDR2 is SNEGSKA (reference sequence). V was pared by 3 bases and J by 0 bases, with 6 bases between. The CDR3 DNA is TGCAGTGCTAGGGACGTAGCCAAAAACATTCAGTACTTC. This gives the protein CSARDVAKNIQYF.

This clonotype has a handful of counts. The J gene is TRBJ2-5, the V gene TRBV29-1; maybe TRBD1 (6 bases). Germline CDR1 and CDR2: SQVTM and ANQGSEA. The V and J ends lost 7 bases and 5 bases respectively, with 20 bases between them. This CDR3 comprises 14 residues. The DNA of the CDR3 is TGCAGCGGAAGGGCCGGGACAACCCAGGAGACCCAGTACTTC. It is translated as CSGRAGTTQETQYF.

The chain employs TRBV24-1 and TRBJ1-2; the match to TRBD1 covers 9 bases. The CDR3 extends over 13 amino acids. Trimming removed 5 bases from V and 6 bases from J; junction bases left unmatched: 3. Germline CDR1 reads KGHDR; CDR2 reads SFDVKD. This CDR3 reads CATSAGTGNGYTF. The CDR3 DNA sequence: TGTGCCACCAGTGCCGGGACAGGGAATGGCTACACCTTC.

The genes are TRBV29-1 and TRBJ2-3, with unresolved D. Germline V gives CDR1 SQVTM, CDR2 ANQGSEA. Trimming removed 5 bases from V and 0 bases from J, with 6 bases in between. This CDR3 has 12 amino acids. The DNA of the CDR3 is TGCAGCGTTATCCAGAGCACAGATACGCAGTATTTT. This codes for CSVIQSTDTQYF.

This clonotype was counted many times. The chain employs TRBV11-1 and TRBJ2-5; unclear D gene. The V end lost 1 base, the J end lost 2 bases, and 5 bases lay between the germline ends. The CDR3 has 13 residues. CDR1 and CDR2 from the germline V gene are SGHAT and FQDESV (reference sequence). CDR3 sequence (DNA): TGTGCCAGCAGCTTAGAACAACAAGAGACCCAGTACTTC. Its translation is CASSLEQQETQYF.

This chain joins TRBV27 and TRBJ1-2, with 10 bases lining up with TRBD1. This CDR3 comprises 14 residues. With V trimmed by 4 bases and J by 8 bases, 7 bases remained unmatched. Germline V CDR1 and CDR2: MNHEY, SMNVEV (reference sequence). The CDR3 loop reads CASSYGTGALGYTF. Here the CDR3 DNA reads TGTGCCAGCAGTTACGGGACAGGGGCTTTGGGCTACACCTTC.

This clonotype appeared a few times. This chain uses TRBV12-3 or TRBV12-4 with TRBJ2-5; D unresolved. The ends were cut back, 3 bases at V and 3 bases at J, with 23 bases in the middle. The CDR3 spans 18 residues. The CDR3 loop is CASSLSTVEWRQEETQYF. CDR3 DNA: TGTGCCAGCAGTTTGTCAACAGTTGAATGGCGGCAAGAAGAGACCCAGTACTTC.

This clonotype occurred a few times. The chain joins TRBV4-3 to TRBJ2-6; the D gene is possibly TRBD2 (6 bases). Deletions cut 0 bases from V and 1 base from J, with 10 bases between. Germline assignment: CDR1 LGHNA and CDR2 YSLEER. This CDR3 has 17 amino acids. The CDR3 sequence is CASSQDIGGSGANVLTF. The CDR3 DNA sequence: TGCGCCAGCAGCCAAGATATCGGGGGATCTGGGGCCAACGTCCTGACTTTC.

A word on this clonotype: At one boundary the junction diverges from the germline segment, which might be a read error. The rearrangement joins TRBV4-1 to TRBJ2-1, with 7 bases matching TRBD2. CDR3 length: 17 residues. The germline CDR1 and CDR2 sequences are MGHRA and YSYEKL. The CDR3 here is CAGSQLGGSGTHNEQFF. The CDR3 DNA sequence: TGCGCCGGCAGCCAACTGGGGGGGTCAGGGACCCACAATGAGCAGTTCTTC.

In its sample, this clonotype was seen a few times. The chain carries TRBV10-1 and TRBJ2-2; D unclear. Germline V CDR1 and CDR2: WNHNN, SYGVQD (reference sequence). Trimming took 4 bases from V and 6 from J, leaving 6 bases between them. The CDR3 covers 12 residues. The CDR3 reads CASSAEPGELFF. The CDR3 DNA reads TGCGCCAGCAGTGCTGAGCCCGGGGAGCTGTTTTTT.

This clonotype was detected a few times. This chain uses TRBV7-9 with TRBJ1-2; tentatively, D is TRBD1 (5 bases). The CDR3 is 13 residues long. V was shortened by 6 bases and J by 6 bases, with 14 bases between the two germline ends. The germline gives CDR1 SEHNR, CDR2 FQNEAQ (reference sequence). CDR3 nucleotide sequence: TGTGCCAGCAGTTCGGGACGTGTTGATGGCTACACCTTC. Translation: CASSSGRVDGYTF.

A few counts support this clonotype. V gene TRBV3-1 combines with J gene TRBJ2-1, with 15 positions matching TRBD2. V was clipped by 3 bases and J by 9 bases; unmatched bases: 12. The CDR3 loop spans 18 amino acids. Germline CDR1 LGHDT, CDR2 YNNKEL (reference sequence). This chain's CDR3 is CASSQGLAGGTLRGEQFF. In DNA form, the CDR3 reads TGTGCCAGCAGCCAGGGACTAGCGGGGGGTACCCTAAGGGGTGAGCAGTTCTTC.

This clonotype was recorded at least ten times. V and J are TRBV20-1 and TRBJ2-5, with D uncertain. This CDR3 has 11 amino acids. Germline V gene lookup returns CDR1 DFQATT and CDR2 SNEGSKA (reference sequence). The V end lost 6 bases, the J end lost 2 bases, and 7 bases lay between the germline ends. CDR3 residues: CSASRQETQYF. Here the CDR3 DNA reads TGCAGTGCCTCCAGACAAGAGACCCAGTACTTC.

This chain links TRBV24-1 with TRBJ1-2, with TRBD1 matching 8 bases. With 5 bases clipped from V and 3 bases from J, the junction kept 4 bases outside the gene matches. Germline values: CDR1 KGHDR, CDR2 SFDVKD. The CDR3 covers 14 residues. CDR3 region: CATSAPDRDYGYTF. The CDR3 region has the DNA TGTGCCACCAGTGCTCCGGACAGGGACTATGGCTACACCTTC.